These 18 T cell receptor beta chains originate from one sample sequenced in a study of T cells of healthy individuals. TCRdb analysed the 5' RACE reads with MiXCR anew, one entry per CDR3 protein. The table has more than 85,000 distinct CDR3 sequences, 15% to 20% seen once; the top ten hold roughly 6.2%. The receptors here all came from a human donor in good health.

This sequence joins TRBV28 and TRBJ2-3, with D uncertain. The V gene lost 3 bases and the J gene lost 11 bases, with 21 bases spanning the gap. Germline values: CDR1 MDHEN, CDR2 SYDVKM. This CDR3 has 15 amino acids. DNA of the CDR3: TGTGCCAGCAGTTTGGGCAGGCCCCCCAGTAGTTTGCAGTATTTT. Translation: CASSLGRPPSSLQYF. The whole variable domain, filled in from reference TRBV28 and TRBJ2-3, reads DVKVTQSSRYLVKRTGEKVFLECVQDMDHENMFWYRQDPGLGLRLIYFSYDVKMKEKGDIPEGYSVSREKKERFSLILESASTNQTSMYLCASSLGRPPSSLQYFGPGTRLTVL.

The table lists this clonotype with many counts. The V and J genes are TRBV5-1 and TRBJ2-3; 10 nucleotides agree with TRBD2. Germline V gene sequence: CDR1 SGHRS, CDR2 YFSETQ. This CDR3 has 16 amino acids. V dropped 6 bases and J dropped 0; count of bases not matched to a gene: 7. The CDR3 DNA reads TGCGCCAGCACCCCACTAGCGGGAAGGAGCACAGATACGCAGTATTTT. As protein: CASTPLAGRSTDTQYF.

This clonotype has at least ten counts. The chain joins TRBV29-1 to TRBJ1-1; possible D gene TRBD1, 6 bases. CDR3 length: 12 amino acids. The germline gives CDR1 SQVTM, CDR2 ANQGSEA. V lost 7 bases and J lost 6, with 15 bases in between. Here the CDR3 reads CSAKQGLAEAFF. The CDR3, as DNA: TGCAGCGCAAAACAGGGTTTGGCTGAAGCTTTCTTT.

This clonotype appeared many times. This chain joins TRBV29-1 and TRBJ1-2; D call uncertain. There are 12 residues in the CDR3. Germline values: CDR1 SQVTM, CDR2 ANQGSEA. Trimming left V 5 bases short and J 3 bases short, with 10 bases between. This CDR3 is CSVNPAYYGYTF. The CDR3 DNA reads TGCAGCGTTAATCCGGCTTACTATGGCTACACCTTC. Based on the CDR3 plus reference TRBV29-1 and TRBJ1-2, the full variable domain is SAVISQKPSRDICQRGTSLTIQCQVDSQVTMMFWYRQQPGQSLTLIATANQGSEATYESGFVIDKFPISRPNLTFSTLTVSNMSPEDSSIYLCSVNPAYYGYTFGSGTRLTVV.

This clonotype has more than one count but fewer than ten. Written as DNA, the CDR3 is TGTGCCAGCAGCTTAGGGGCCGTGCCCTACGAGCAGTACTTC. It is translated as CASSLGAVPYEQYF. The genes are TRBV7-2 and TRBJ2-7; no firm D call. Germline assignment: CDR1 SGHTA and CDR2 FQGNSA. This CDR3 has 14 amino acids. V shed 1 base and J shed 2 bases, with 9 bases lying between them.

This chain joins TRBV29-1 and TRBJ2-5, with a possible D match to TRBD1 (7 bases). This CDR3 has 11 residues. Per germline, CDR1 SQVTM and CDR2 ANQGSEA. With 7 bases removed from V and 7 bases from J, the gap between germline ends came to 13 bases. The CDR3 reads CSGGQEGTQYF. In nucleotides, the CDR3 is TGCAGCGGAGGACAGGAGGGGACCCAGTACTTC.

This clonotype has at least ten counts. The rearrangement joins TRBV3-1 to TRBJ2-3; TRBD2 is a possible D gene (6 bases). Trimming stripped 4 bases from V and 5 bases from J, with 13 bases between. The CDR3 is 14 amino acids. Germline CDR1 is LGHDT and CDR2 is YNNKEL (reference sequence). The CDR3 is CASSPSYGRDTQYF. The CDR3, as DNA: TGTGCCAGCAGCCCGTCTTACGGGAGAGATACGCAGTATTTT.

This clonotype turned up a few times. The rearrangement links TRBV12-5 to TRBJ2-3; TRBD2 matches 8 bases. The CDR3 covers 13 residues. Germline V CDR1 and CDR2: LGHNT, FRNRAP. J was trimmed by 5 bases and V by 2 bases; bases with no gene match: 0. The CDR3 loop reads CASGLSGGDTQYF. CDR3 bases: TGTGCTAGTGGTTTGAGCGGGGGAGATACGCAGTATTTT.

This chain uses TRBV15 with TRBJ1-2; D is possibly TRBD1 (5 bases). From germline, CDR1 is LNHNV and CDR2 YYDKDF (reference sequence). The CDR3 spans 15 residues. Trimming cost V 0 bases and J 2 bases, with 10 bases left between them. Here the CDR3 DNA reads TGTGCCACCAGCAGAGATAGGACAACGAACTATGGCTACACCTTC. It is translated as CATSRDRTTNYGYTF.

The J gene is TRBJ2-5, the V gene TRBV18, with 7 bases matching TRBD2. The CDR3 is 14 residues long. After removal of 3 bases from V and 0 bases from J, the junction contained 1 base not matched to a gene. Germline V CDR1 and CDR2: KGHSH, LQKENI. CDR3 residues: CASSPLADQETQYF. CDR3 bases: TGTGCCAGCTCACCGCTAGCGGACCAAGAGACCCAGTACTTC.

Ten or more counts support this clonotype. This chain joins TRBV10-3 and TRBJ2-7; 9 bases are shared with TRBD2. Losses at the gene ends were 6 bases for V and 2 bases for J; bases not matched to a gene: 5. Per the germline V gene, CDR1 is ENHRY and CDR2 is SYGVKD. The CDR3 covers 14 residues. The CDR3 DNA reads TGTGCCATCAGACCGACTAGCGGTACCTACGAGCAGTACTTC. Translated: CAIRPTSGTYEQYF.

This clonotype was observed many times. V is TRBV28 and J is TRBJ2-1; D call uncertain. This CDR3 comprises 14 residues. V was shortened by 2 bases and J by 8 bases, with 13 bases between the two germline ends. Germline CDR1 MDHEN, CDR2 SYDVKM. DNA of the CDR3: TGTGCCAGCAGTTTAAACGGCCCTGTCCATGAGCAGTTCTTC. Protein: CASSLNGPVHEQFF.

Comments on this clonotype: The junction does not match germline at one end; this may be a read error. The chain has TRBV7-6 and TRBJ2-1; 9 bases are a match to TRBD1. Germline loops: CDR1 SGHVS, CDR2 FNYEAQ. This CDR3 contains 18 residues. The CDR3 bases are TGCGCCAGCAGCTTAGAACCGGACAGGGGATTATTCTACAATGAGCAGTTCTTC. This gives the protein CASSLEPDRGLFYNEQFF.

The chain links TRBV6-6 to TRBJ2-3; D is unclear. Trimming took off 2 bases at V and 0 bases at J, with 6 bases between the two ends. Germline CDR1 reads MNHNY; CDR2 reads SVGAGI (reference sequence). This CDR3 has 14 residues. The CDR3 here is CASSYQASTDTQYF. As DNA, the CDR3 is TGTGCCAGCAGTTACCAGGCTAGCACAGATACGCAGTATTTT.

The chain uses TRBV29-1 and TRBJ1-2; 9 bases line up with TRBD1. CDR3 length: 16 residues. The trim removed 5 bases at V and 4 bases at J, leaving 14 bases unmatched. Germline-derived CDR1 and CDR2 are SQVTM and ANQGSEA. CDR3: CSVRLGTGFLTYGYTF. Written as DNA, the CDR3 is TGCAGCGTTCGCCTCGGGACAGGGTTTCTGACCTATGGCTACACCTTC.

This clonotype occurred a few times. The V call is TRBV20-1, the J call TRBJ1-5, with TRBD1 as a possible D gene (5 bases). This CDR3 is 17 amino acids long. V was trimmed by 1 base and J by 0 bases, leaving 16 bases between them. Germline assignment: CDR1 DFQATT and CDR2 SNEGSKA (reference sequence). CDR3 coding DNA: TGCAGTGCTAGAGTAGGTGGGGGGGGACGTAGCAATCAGCCCCAGCATTTT. It encodes CSARVGGGGRSNQPQHF.

This clonotype occurred once. A much larger clone differs from this one at a single base, so this may be a read error. The genes are TRBV19 and TRBJ2-7, with no clear D. The CDR3 is 11 amino acids. Germline lookup yields CDR1 LNHDA and CDR2 SQIVND (reference sequence). The chain's CDR3 is CASTFSYDQYF. The CDR3 DNA reads as TGTGCCAGTACTTTCTCCTACGATCAGTACTTC.

The sample holds a few counts of this clonotype. The genes are TRBV15 and TRBJ2-6; a possible D gene is TRBD1 (5 bases). The CDR3 totals 16 residues. Germline assignment: CDR1 LNHNV and CDR2 YYDKDF (reference sequence). V was clipped by 1 base and J by 2 bases, with 9 bases between them. In DNA, the CDR3 is TGTGCCACCAGCAGAGGTGGCAGGGCTGGGGCCAACGTCCTGACTTTC. It yields the protein CATSRGGRAGANVLTF.